This T cell receptor beta chain was sequenced for a study of cytomegalovirus exposure and HLA in healthy donors. Notes on the study in general: Later on, analysis showed that most CMV-associated TCR beta chains appeared to be HLA-restricted. The authors reported that TCR beta sequences could predict HLA-A and HLA-B alleles. These predictions were accurate for most subjects in the first cohort.

PCR primers comprised 60 Vbeta and 13 Jbeta primers. The protocol was immunoSEQ multiplex PCR, while the TCRdb copy is restricted to in-frame clones and leaves out a portion. The sample has about 160,000 clones, about 72% seen once. This CDR3 region has 21 residues. V shed 0 bases and J 0 bases; nucleotides not matched to a gene: 8. Worth noting for this clone: Its antigen remains unknown.

Among the donors, all were healthy bone marrow donors. This sequence joins TRBV23-1 and TRBJ2-6, with TRBD2 identical over 13 bases. TRBV23-1 is known as an ORF, though its function is uncertain. The receptor was derived from a male donor in good health and CMV-seronegative. The sample consisted of PBMCs. CDR3 in DNA: TGCGCCAGCAGTCAATCAACTAGCGGGAGGGCCGTGGCCTCTGGGGCCAACGTCCTGACTTTC. Protein sequence: CASSQSTSGRAVASGANVLTF.